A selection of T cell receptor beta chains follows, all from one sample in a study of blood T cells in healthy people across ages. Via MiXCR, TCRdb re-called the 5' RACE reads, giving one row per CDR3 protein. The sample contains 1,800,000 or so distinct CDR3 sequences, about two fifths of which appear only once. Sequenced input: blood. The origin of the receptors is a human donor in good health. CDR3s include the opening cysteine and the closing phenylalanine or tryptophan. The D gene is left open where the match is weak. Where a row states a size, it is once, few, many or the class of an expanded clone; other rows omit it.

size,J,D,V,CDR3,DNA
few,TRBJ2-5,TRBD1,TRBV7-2,CASTNRGALFETQYF,TGTGCCAGCACCAACAGGGGGGCTCTATTTGAGACCCAGTACTTC
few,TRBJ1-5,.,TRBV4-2,CASSQGRGAGQPQHF,TGTGCCAGCAGCCAGGGAAGGGGCGCGGGTCAGCCCCAGCATTTT
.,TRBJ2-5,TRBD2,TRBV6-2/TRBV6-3,CASRTGLAGQETQYF,TGTGCCAGCAGGACCGGACTAGCGGGGCAAGAGACCCAGTACTTC
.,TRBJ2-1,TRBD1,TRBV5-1,CASSLRAIPGQDYNEQFF,TGCGCCAGCAGCTTGCGGGCCATTCCGGGACAGGACTACAATGAGCAGTTCTTC
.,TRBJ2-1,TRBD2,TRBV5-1,CASSLGTSGPDEQFF,TGCGCCAGCAGCTTGGGGACTAGCGGTCCAGATGAGCAGTTCTTC
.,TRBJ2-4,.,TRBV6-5,CASSSQFEGRSIQYF,TGTGCCAGCAGTTCCCAATTTGAGGGGCGGAGCATTCAGTACTTC
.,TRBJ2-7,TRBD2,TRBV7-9,CASSLAGGPGEQYF,TGTGCCAGCAGCTTAGCGGGAGGGCCGGGCGAGCAGTACTTC
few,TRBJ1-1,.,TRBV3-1,CASSLLGLTNTEAFF,TGTGCCAGCAGCCTACTGGGACTGACGAACACTGAAGCTTTCTTT
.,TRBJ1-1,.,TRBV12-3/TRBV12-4,CASSFNPTEAFF,TGTGCCAGCAGTTTTAACCCCACTGAAGCTTTCTTT
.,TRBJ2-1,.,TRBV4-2,CASSQENRAAEQFF,TGTGCCAGCAGCCAAGAGAATAGGGCGGCTGAGCAGTTCTTC
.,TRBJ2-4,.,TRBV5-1,CASSLAVVGEHIQYF,TGCGCCAGCAGCTTGGCCGTAGTGGGGGAGCACATTCAGTACTTC
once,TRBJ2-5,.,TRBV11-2,CASSLDLPSGGEQYF,TGCGCCAGCAGCTTAGATCTTCCCTCCGGCGGGGAGCAGTACTTC
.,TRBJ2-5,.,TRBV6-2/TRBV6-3,CASTTHRGRSLETQYF,TGTGCCAGCACCACACACCGGGGCCGAAGCTTGGAGACCCAGTACTTC
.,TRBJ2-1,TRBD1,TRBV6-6,CASSKGPGTGCYNEQFF,TGTGCCAGCAGTAAGGGACCCGGGACAGGGTGTTACAATGAGCAGTTCTTC
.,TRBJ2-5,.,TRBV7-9,CASSFVQGKQETQYF,TGTGCCAGCAGCTTTGTTCAGGGGAAACAAGAGACCCAGTACTTC
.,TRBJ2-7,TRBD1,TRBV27,CASRVDRANPYEQYF,TGTGCCAGCAGGGTAGACAGGGCGAACCCTTACGAGCAGTACTTC
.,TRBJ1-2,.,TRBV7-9,CASSLGLPLGYTF,TGTGCCAGCAGCTTGGGCCTCCCTCTTGGCTACACCTTC
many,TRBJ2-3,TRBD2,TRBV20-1,CSALRTSGVTDTQYF,TGCAGTGCCCTCAGGACTAGCGGGGTCACAGATACGCAGTATTTT
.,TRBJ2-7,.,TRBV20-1,CSAQRPTPSEQYF,TGCAGTGCTCAAAGGCCTACCCCGAGCGAGCAGTACTTC
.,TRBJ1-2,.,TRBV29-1,CSVELHGIVDYGYTF,TGCAGCGTTGAACTTCACGGCATAGTCGACTATGGCTACACCTTC
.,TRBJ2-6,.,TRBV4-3,CASSLEGMSGANVLTF,TGCGCCAGCAGCCTGGAGGGAATGTCTGGGGCCAACGTCCTGACTTTC
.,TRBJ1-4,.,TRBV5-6,CASSQGLVYEKLFF,TGTGCCAGCAGTCAGGGATTGGTTTATGAAAAACTGTTTTTT
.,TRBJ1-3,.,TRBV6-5,CASSYSGSERSGNTIYF,TGTGCCAGCAGTTACTCGGGGTCAGAGCGCTCTGGAAACACCATATATTTT
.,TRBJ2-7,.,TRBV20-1,CSARGTREGQYEQYF,TGCAGTGCTAGAGGCACCCGCGAGGGGCAGTACGAGCAGTACTTC
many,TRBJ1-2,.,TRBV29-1,CSVGEGDYGYTF,TGCAGCGTTGGGGAGGGCGACTATGGCTACACCTTC
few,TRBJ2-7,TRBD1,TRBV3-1,CASSHGQGQYEQYF,TGTGCCAGCAGCCACGGACAGGGCCAATACGAGCAGTACTTC
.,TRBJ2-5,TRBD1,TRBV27,CASSPQGHPSQETQYF,TGTGCCAGCAGCCCACAGGGGCATCCTTCCCAAGAGACCCAGTACTTC
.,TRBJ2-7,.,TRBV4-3,CASSPKFNYEQYF,TGCGCCAGCAGTCCAAAATTTAACTACGAGCAGTACTTC
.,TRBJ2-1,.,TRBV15,CATSFGLSSYEQFF,TGTGCCACCAGCTTTGGCCTAAGCTCCTACGAGCAGTTCTTC
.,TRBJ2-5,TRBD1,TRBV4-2,CASSQVTGDQETQYF,TGTGCCAGCAGCCAAGTCACAGGGGACCAAGAGACCCAGTACTTC
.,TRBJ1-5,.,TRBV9,CASSVDWGDQPQHF,TGTGCCAGCAGCGTGGATTGGGGGGATCAGCCCCAGCATTTT
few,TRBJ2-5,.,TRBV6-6,CASSYGQAEIQETQYF,TGTGCCAGCAGTTACGGGCAGGCCGAAATTCAAGAGACCCAGTACTTC
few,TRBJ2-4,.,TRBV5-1,CASSLTSTAKNIQYF,TGCGCCAGCAGCTTGACTAGTACGGCCAAAAACATTCAGTACTTC
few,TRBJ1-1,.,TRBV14,CASSQVDQNTEAFF,TGTGCCAGCAGCCAAGTCGACCAGAACACTGAAGCTTTCTTT
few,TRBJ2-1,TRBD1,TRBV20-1,CSARDTSQGMSYEQFF,TGCAGTGCTAGAGATACTTCACAGGGGATGTCCTACGAGCAGTTCTTC
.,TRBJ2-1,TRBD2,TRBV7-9,CASSDNSGGAKLNSYNEQFF,TGCGCCAGCAGCGATAATAGCGGGGGGGCTAAACTTAACTCCTACAATGAGCAGTTCTTC
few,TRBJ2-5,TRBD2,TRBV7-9,CASSQRGTSGFSETQYF,TGTGCCAGCAGCCAGAGGGGGACTAGCGGGTTTTCCGAGACCCAGTACTTC
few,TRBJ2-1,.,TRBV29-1,CSVERLGGEGSVEQFF,TGCAGCGTTGAACGGTTAGGGGGGGAAGGTTCCGTGGAGCAGTTCTTC
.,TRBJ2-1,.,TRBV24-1,CATSDGTCDEQFF,TGTGCCACCAGTGATGGGACGTGTGATGAGCAGTTCTTC
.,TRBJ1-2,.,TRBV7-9,CASSLSNPHGYTF,TGTGCCAGCAGCTTAAGTAACCCCCATGGCTACACCTTC
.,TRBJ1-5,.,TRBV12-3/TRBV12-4,CASGPMGVGQPQHF,TGTGCCAGCGGACCTATGGGGGTCGGACAGCCCCAGCATTTT